The 30 T cell receptor beta chains presented below share a single source sample, sequenced in a study of long-term antiretroviral therapy in people with HIV. Samples were assayed with immunoSEQ v3.0 at survey level. The repertoire was sequenced with immunoSEQ multiplex PCR; TCRdb's copy has only in-frame clones and lacks some. The data show 30,000 to 40,000 clones, around 85% seen once. This specimen was unsorted PBMCs, taken about 3.5 years after starting antiretroviral therapy. These receptors were taken from a man aged 18-30 years with HIV.

The rearrangement links TRBV27 to TRBJ2-1; the match to TRBD2 covers 15 bases. The germline CDR1 and CDR2 sequences are MNHEY and SMNVEV (reference sequence). The trim removed 4 bases at V and 7 bases at J, leaving 2 bases unmatched. CDR3 length: 15 amino acids. For the CDR3, the DNA is TGTGCCAGCAGTTCCGGGACTAGCGGGGGGAATGAGCAGTTCTTC. It translates to CASSSGTSGGNEQFF.

This clone was observed a single time. The chain couples TRBV5-1 to TRBJ1-2; D not resolved. Trimming pared 2 bases from V and 6 bases from J, leaving 11 bases between. Germline CDR1 reads SGHRS; CDR2 reads YFSETQ. The CDR3 length is 13 residues. CDR3 sequence: CASSFASPNGYTF. The CDR3 DNA is TGCGCCAGCAGCTTCGCCAGCCCGAATGGCTACACCTTC.

V gene TRBV11-2 combines with J gene TRBJ1-1; D unclear. This CDR3 has 14 amino acids. Germline V gives CDR1 SGHAT, CDR2 FQNNGV. V lost 1 base to trimming and J lost 0 bases, with 6 bases between them. CDR3 in DNA: TGTGCCAGCAGCTTAGGAGGGTTGAACACTGAAGCTTTCTTT. Translation gives CASSLGGLNTEAFF. Using reference TRBV11-2 and TRBJ1-1 for the parts outside the CDR3, the full variable domain is EAGVAQSPRYKIIEKRQSVAFWCNPISGHATLYWYQQILGQGPKLLIQFQNNGVVDDSQLPKDRFSAERLKGVDSTLKIQPAKLEDSAVYLCASSLGGLNTEAFFGQGTRLTVV.

The rearrangement links TRBV5-4 to TRBJ2-7; TRBD1 aligns across 11 bases. Germline V gene lookup returns CDR1 SGHNT and CDR2 YYREEE (reference sequence). The CDR3 runs to 14 residues. V lost 4 bases to trimming and J lost 4 bases; unmatched junction nucleotides: 4. The chain's CDR3 is CASSAGQGAYEQYF. CDR3 sequence (DNA): TGTGCCAGCAGCGCAGGACAGGGGGCTTACGAGCAGTACTTC.

The rearrangement links TRBV28 to TRBJ2-2, with 7 bases lining up with TRBD2. Trimming at V came to 4 bases and at J to 5 bases, leaving 7 bases not matched to a gene. CDR3 length: 15 residues. Germline loops: CDR1 MDHEN, CDR2 SYDVKM. The CDR3 sequence is CASSWGGIGTGELFF. The DNA of the CDR3 is TGTGCCAGCAGTTGGGGGGGGATAGGGACCGGGGAGCTGTTTTTT.

The chain couples TRBV19 to TRBJ2-7; perhaps TRBD2 as D (7 bases). V was clipped by 5 bases and J by 5 bases, with 13 bases between them. The CDR3 totals 13 residues. Germline V gene lookup returns CDR1 LNHDA and CDR2 SQIVND (reference sequence). The CDR3 is CASSGGGPNEQYF. CDR3 in DNA: TGTGCCAGTAGTGGGGGGGGGCCAAACGAGCAGTACTTC.

The rearrangement links TRBV19 to TRBJ1-5, with 7 bases lining up with TRBD1. CDR3 length equals 13 residues. The germline V gene encodes CDR1 LNHDA and CDR2 SQIVND (reference sequence). After removal of 5 bases from V and 5 bases from J, the junction contained 3 bases not matched to a gene. CDR3 in DNA: TGTGCCAGTAGTTCCAGGGGGGATCAGCCCCAGCATTTT. Translating it yields CASSSRGDQPQHF.

The chain carries TRBV4-1 and TRBJ1-3; D is ambiguous. This CDR3 has 15 amino acids. Trimming left V 0 bases short and J 4 bases short, with 10 bases between. Germline V CDR1 and CDR2: MGHRA, YSYEKL. CDR3 DNA: TGCGCCAGCAGCCAAGATACGCAGAGGGGAAACACCATATATTTT. Translating gives CASSQDTQRGNTIYF.

This clone was recorded once. CDR3 protein: CASSHPRDRPYQPQHF. CDR3 DNA: TGTGCCAGCAGCCACCCCAGGGACAGGCCCTATCAGCCCCAGCATTTT. This chain connects TRBV5-8 to TRBJ1-5; 8 nucleotides match TRBD1. V shed 4 bases, J shed 5 bases, and the junction held 11 bases outside the gene matches. Germline V gene lookup returns CDR1 SGHTS and CDR2 YDEGEE. The CDR3 is made up of 16 amino acids.

The gene calls are TRBV9 and TRBJ1-1; TRBD1 is a possible D gene (5 bases). The length of the CDR3 is 14 residues. Trimming left V 2 bases short and J 4 bases short, with 12 bases between. Germline V CDR1 and CDR2: SGDLS, YYNGEE. The CDR3 DNA reads as TGTGCCAGCAGCGTGGCCAGGGCGGGCACTGAAGCTTTCTTT. Amino acids: CASSVARAGTEAFF. The full variable domain, in which reference TRBV9 and TRBJ1-1 provide the parts outside the CDR3, is DSGVTQTPKHLITATGQRVTLRCSPRSGDLSVYWYQQSLDQGLQFLIQYYNGEERAKGNILERFSAQQFPDLHSELNLSSLELGDSALYFCASSVARAGTEAFFGQGTRLTVV.

The rearrangement links TRBV6-5 to TRBJ2-7; weak D call: TRBD1 (5 bases). CDR1 is MNHEY, CDR2 SVGAGI, per germline. Trimming took 6 bases from V and 4 from J, leaving 13 bases between them. The CDR3 has 13 amino acids. The CDR3 reads CASRRQTNYEQYF. DNA for the CDR3: TGTGCCAGCAGGAGACAGACAAATTACGAGCAGTACTTC.

The CDR3 here is CASSLGGQGNQPQHF. DNA of the CDR3: TGCGCCAGCAGCTTGGGGGGGCAGGGAAATCAGCCCCAGCATTTT. V gene TRBV5-1 combines with J gene TRBJ1-5, with D maybe TRBD1 (6 bases). Trimming left V 0 bases short and J 4 bases short, with 11 bases between. The CDR3 has 15 residues. Germline V CDR1 and CDR2: SGHRS, YFSETQ.

V usage is TRBV9 and J usage is TRBJ2-7; D not resolved. This CDR3 spans 15 amino acids. Trimming removed 0 bases from V and 0 bases from J, with 10 bases in between. Germline assignment: CDR1 SGDLS and CDR2 YYNGEE. CDR3 sequence reads: CASSVASRSSYEQYF. In DNA, the CDR3 is TGTGCCAGCAGCGTAGCGTCCAGGAGCTCCTACGAGCAGTACTTC. Together with reference TRBV9 and TRBJ2-7, the CDR3 gives the full variable domain: DSGVTQTPKHLITATGQRVTLRCSPRSGDLSVYWYQQSLDQGLQFLIQYYNGEERAKGNILERFSAQQFPDLHSELNLSSLELGDSALYFCASSVASRSSYEQYFGPGTRLTVT.

In nucleotides, the CDR3 is TGTGCCAGTATTCCAGGCCTTTACACTGAAGCTTTCTTT. Its protein product is CASIPGLYTEAFF. The rearrangement joins TRBV19 to TRBJ1-1; the D is unclear. Germline assignment: CDR1 LNHDA and CDR2 SQIVND (reference sequence). CDR3 length equals 13 residues. Trimming stripped 7 bases from V and 3 bases from J, with 12 bases between.

The V call is TRBV28, the J call TRBJ1-2; no clear D gene. V lost 9 bases and J lost 1, with 18 bases in between. Germline V lookup: CDR1 MDHEN, CDR2 SYDVKM. CDR3 size: 15 residues. The DNA for the CDR3 is TGTGCCAGTCTTCAAGGACGCACGTTTAACTATGGCTACACCTTC. Protein: CASLQGRTFNYGYTF.

This chain uses TRBV5-1 with TRBJ2-3; no clear D. The CDR3 sequence is 14 residues long. Germline V CDR1 and CDR2: SGHRS, YFSETQ. V gave up 0 bases and J gave up 0 bases, with 5 bases separating them. The CDR3 loop reads CASSLDDSTDTQYF. The CDR3 bases are TGCGCCAGCAGCTTGGACGATAGCACAGATACGCAGTATTTT.

V gene TRBV7-9 combines with J gene TRBJ2-6, with D perhaps being TRBD1 or TRBD2 (5 bases each). CDR1 SEHNR and CDR2 FQNEAQ come from the germline V gene (reference sequence). The V and J ends lost 2 bases and 0 bases respectively, with 14 bases between them. This CDR3 spans 18 amino acids. The DNA for the CDR3 is TGTGCCAGCAGCTTAATGGGACCAACTCCCTCTGGGGCCAACGTCCTGACTTTC. The encoded protein is CASSLMGPTPSGANVLTF.

This clone was counted a single time. This chain uses TRBV9 with TRBJ2-3, with a weak D call TRBD2 (6 bases). Trimming removed 2 bases from V and 2 bases from J, with 12 bases in between. Germline lookup yields CDR1 SGDLS and CDR2 YYNGEE. The CDR3 has 15 residues. The CDR3 spells CASSVGSGITDTQYF. DNA for the CDR3: TGTGCCAGCAGCGTGGGTAGCGGAATCACAGATACGCAGTATTTT.

This chain joins TRBV7-9 and TRBJ2-1; 7 bases match TRBD2. The junction had 13 bases not matched to a gene; V was cut back by 4 bases and J by 4 bases. Germline lookup yields CDR1 SEHNR and CDR2 FQNEAQ (reference sequence). The CDR3 totals 17 residues. The CDR3 spells CASSWRSTSLTYNEQFF. CDR3 DNA: TGTGCCAGCAGCTGGCGATCGACTAGCTTAACTTACAATGAGCAGTTCTTC. Complete variable domain (other parts from reference TRBV7-9 and TRBJ2-1): DTGVSQNPRHKITKRGQNVTFRCDPISEHNRLYWYRQTLGQGPEFLTYFQNEAQLEKSRLLSDRFSAERPKGSFSTLEIQRTEQGDSAMYLCASSWRSTSLTYNEQFFGPGTRLTVL.

This chain connects TRBV6-1 to TRBJ1-2; no clear D gene. The CDR3 is made up of 15 amino acids. CDR1 is MNHNS and CDR2 is SASEGT in the germline V gene. V lost 0 bases and J lost 6, with 14 bases in between. Here the CDR3 DNA reads TGTGCCAGCAGTGAAGCCCTTTTCCCCAGAAATGGCTACACCTTC. Its protein product is CASSEALFPRNGYTF.

This rearrangement joins TRBV5-1 to TRBJ2-7; 10 nucleotides align to TRBD1. Germline V CDR1 and CDR2: SGHRS, YFSETQ. The CDR3 consists of 14 residues. V lost 1 base to trimming and J lost 4 bases; unmatched junction nucleotides: 2. CDR3 nucleotides: TGCGCCAGCAGCTTGTCGGGACAGGGGTACGAGCAGTACTTC. This sequence encodes CASSLSGQGYEQYF.

The J gene is TRBJ1-1, the V gene TRBV28; TRBD1 agrees at 9 bases. The V and J ends lost 10 bases and 3 bases, in that order; junction bases with no gene match: 12. CDR3 size: 15 residues. The germline gives CDR1 MDHEN, CDR2 SYDVKM. CDR3 region: CATGGPTGGYTEAFF. For the CDR3, the DNA is TGTGCCACCGGAGGGCCAACAGGGGGCTACACTGAAGCTTTCTTT.

This rearrangement joins TRBV2 to TRBJ1-1; D gene ambiguous. Germline lookup yields CDR1 SNHLY and CDR2 FYNNEI. CDR3 length equals 10 residues. V lost 3 bases and J lost 6, with 2 bases in between. DNA for the CDR3: TGTGCCAGCAGTGACTCTGAAGCTTTCTTT. Protein product: CASSDSEAFF.

This chain joins TRBV7-9 and TRBJ2-2, with unresolved D. Deletions cut 4 bases from V and 6 bases from J, with 12 bases between. The germline V gene has CDR1 SEHNR and CDR2 FQNEAQ (reference sequence). The length of the CDR3 is 14 residues. CDR3 sequence: CASSSRAHPGELFF. The CDR3 DNA sequence: TGTGCCAGCAGCTCCCGGGCCCATCCCGGGGAGCTGTTTTTT.

The chain recombines TRBV9 with TRBJ2-3; 8 nucleotides align to TRBD1. V was pared by 2 bases and J by 2 bases, with 4 bases of the junction left unmatched. The CDR3 contains 15 residues. Germline assignment: CDR1 SGDLS and CDR2 YYNGEE. The CDR3, as DNA: TGTGCCAGCAGCGTCGGGGACAGGCACACAGATACGCAGTATTTT. This encodes CASSVGDRHTDTQYF.

The chain has TRBV10-1 and TRBJ1-5; D ambiguous. The germline V gene encodes CDR1 WNHNN and CDR2 SYGVQD (reference sequence). CDR3 size: 14 residues. The V end was cut by 0 bases, the J end by 3 bases, with 6 bases between. The DNA for the CDR3 is TGCGCCAGCAGTGAGTCCGGGAACAATCAGCCCCAGCATTTT. It codes for CASSESGNNQPQHF.

The chain uses TRBV27 and TRBJ2-5, with D possibly matching TRBD1 (5 bases). This CDR3 comprises 14 residues. Trimming left V 0 bases short and J 4 bases short, with 9 bases between. CDR1 MNHEY and CDR2 SMNVEV come from the germline V gene (reference sequence). The CDR3 spells CASSLSSRAETQYF. For the CDR3, the DNA is TGTGCCAGCAGTTTATCGAGCAGGGCAGAGACCCAGTACTTC.

The chain recombines TRBV27 with TRBJ1-3; tentatively, D is TRBD1 (5 bases). V was shortened by 2 bases and J by 0 bases, with 11 bases between the two germline ends. The CDR3 sequence is 16 residues long. Per the germline V gene, CDR1 is MNHEY and CDR2 is SMNVEV (reference sequence). The CDR3 region has the DNA TGTGCCAGCAGTTTAAGGCCAGGGAACTCTGGAAACACCATATATTTT. It yields the protein CASSLRPGNSGNTIYF.

The CDR3 here is CASSLEGNHEQYF. The CDR3 DNA reads as TGCGCCAGCAGCTTGGAAGGGAACCACGAGCAGTACTTC. This chain links TRBV5-1 with TRBJ2-7; no firm D call. CDR1 and CDR2 (germline): SGHRS, YFSETQ. The V and J ends lost 0 bases and 5 bases respectively, with 9 bases between them. This CDR3 comprises 13 residues.

In its sample, this clone was seen once. The CDR3 spells CASSIGLAEETQYF. The CDR3 coding sequence is TGTGCCAGTAGTATTGGTCTAGCGGAAGAGACCCAGTACTTC. The chain has TRBV19 and TRBJ2-5, with 7 bases identical to TRBD2. Germline trimming cut 3 bases from V and 3 bases from J; bases unmatched to any gene: 4. Germline V gives CDR1 LNHDA, CDR2 SQIVND (reference sequence). This CDR3 is built from 14 residues.